This is a list of T cell receptor beta chains from one sample in a study of T cell changes during pregnancy in multiple sclerosis. Repertoires were generated with immunoSEQ multiplex PCR, while TCRdb's copy carries only in-frame clones and drops some. Of 40,000 to 45,000 clones in the sample, 80% to 95% were seen once. The specimen was peripheral blood. The receptor source for this set is a female donor with multiple sclerosis, enrolled in a pregnancy study. Each CDR3 is given without its conserved first and last residue. The D gene is left open where the match is weak.

>TRBV6-1|13|NA
ASSDMGNSNQPQH
>TRBV28|13|NA
ASSLRPSSQETQY
>TRBV19|16|NA
ASSIDSPILYSNQPQH
>TRBV4-1|14|NA
ASSQDFVGGLGELF
>TRBV14|14|TRBD2
ASSPSGLAGTGELF
>TRBV5-1|13|TRBD2
ASSSSGRRQETQY
>TRBV2|15|NA
ASLAQGLLGSYNEQF
>TRBV9|12|NA
ASSDFTSLDTQY
>TRBV5-1|12|NA
ASRQAILDYGYT
>TRBV28|11|NA
ASRALSSYEQY
>TRBV2|19|NA
ASRNIRPGRRLTRTNQPQH
>TRBV10-3|14|NA
AISESSGGQSNIQY
>TRBV30|11|NA
AFIAVLNTEAF
>TRBV4-1|14|NA
ASSQDDSSTNEKLF
>TRBV19|12|NA
ATQVGYGNQPQH
>TRBV19|10|NA
ASRAGSYEQY
>TRBV4-2|16|TRBD2
ASSQDSGTSGSTDTQY
>TRBV28|12|TRBD1
ASRRDSINYGYT
>TRBV7-2|13|NA
ASSLYRAVNTEAF
>TRBV4-1|12|NA
ASSPRDGSYEQY
>TRBV11-1|14|TRBD1
ASSFRSTGMNTEAF
>TRBV28|11|NA
ATHREGGLGAF
>TRBV27|13|NA
ASRSTGLNTGELF
>TRBV2|17|NA
ASSPPSGPGTQTNEKLF
>TRBV5-1|11|NA
ASSLGSSHEQF
>TRBV6-5|11|NA
ASSLDKNYEQY
>TRBV27|15|TRBD1
ASSPGQSIQAKNIQY
>TRBV11-3|9|NA
ASRHRVGYT
>TRBV6-1|12|NA
ASSATYRNTEAF
>TRBV5-1|14|TRBD2
ASSRSLAYGGVEQY
>TRBV28|11|NA
ASSHQGNYEQY
>TRBV5-4|9|NA
ASKQQETQY
>TRBV4-1|12|NA
ASSQEIGVDEQF
>TRBV11-2|14|TRBD2
ASSSPTGLAGVEQY
>TRBV2|16|NA
ASSDYGPVREVHQPQH
>TRBV2|12|TRBD1
ASIWDRGSREQY
>TRBV5-1|13|NA
ASSLVPSVGETQY
>TRBV12-5|9|NA
ASGVGREQF
>TRBV7-6|11|NA
ASSPSNFETQY
>TRBV27|15|NA
ASSLSGSGFPYNEQF
>TRBV5-1|15|TRBD2
ASSLAPRGGSDGELF
>TRBV28|13|NA
ASSFEGRPNTEAF
>TRBV28|10|TRBD1
ASKLRTGGAF
>TRBV6-1|13|NA
ASSDTPSGRQPQH
>TRBV2|12|NA
ASSEYRPREPQH
>TRBV5-1|16|TRBD2
ASSLGTSGRRNTGELF
>TRBV5-6|13|TRBD1
ASAPGQANTGELF
>TRBV6-5|12|NA
ASSYSTQNYGYT
>TRBV11-2|13|NA
ASSLGGGKGNEQF
>TRBV20-1|8|NA
SAMLHEQF
>TRBV9|14|NA
ASSAGVGTLSYEQY
>TRBV5-1|12|NA
ASSPQRDQETQY
>TRBV28|12|NA
ASSLRGGGEKLF
>TRBV19|13|NA
ASSLQGAVGYGYT
>TRBV5-6|14|TRBD1
ASSPRQGAWTDTQY
>TRBV18|11|NA
ASSPDGNTEAF
>TRBV28|13|NA
ASSLRGSSYNEQF
>TRBV5-1|14|TRBD2
ASSFGLAGDGYEQY
>TRBV11-2|12|NA
ASSLVQLTGELF
>TRBV27|13|NA
ASSSLQGVNYGYT